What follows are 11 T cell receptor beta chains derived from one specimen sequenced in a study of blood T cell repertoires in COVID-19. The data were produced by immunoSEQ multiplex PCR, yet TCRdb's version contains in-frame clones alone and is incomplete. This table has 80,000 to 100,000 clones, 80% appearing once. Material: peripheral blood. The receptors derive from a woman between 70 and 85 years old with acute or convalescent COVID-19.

CDR3 loop: CASTPFVGGEKLFF. CDR3 coding DNA: TGTGCCAGTACCCCCTTCGTGGGAGGTGAAAAACTGTTTTTT. The chain is built from TRBV19 and TRBJ1-4; no reliable D call. Between the trimmed V and J ends, which lost 7 bases and 7 bases, there was a span of 16 bases. This CDR3 is built from 14 residues. CDR1 LNHDA and CDR2 SQIVND come from the germline V gene (reference sequence).

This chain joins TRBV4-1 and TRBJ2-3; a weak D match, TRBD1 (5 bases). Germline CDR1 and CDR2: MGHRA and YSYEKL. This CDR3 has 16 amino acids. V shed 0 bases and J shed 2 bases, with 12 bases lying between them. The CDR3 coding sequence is TGCGCCAGCAGCCAAGAAGGGGCTGGCTTCACAGATACGCAGTATTTT. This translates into CASSQEGAGFTDTQYF.

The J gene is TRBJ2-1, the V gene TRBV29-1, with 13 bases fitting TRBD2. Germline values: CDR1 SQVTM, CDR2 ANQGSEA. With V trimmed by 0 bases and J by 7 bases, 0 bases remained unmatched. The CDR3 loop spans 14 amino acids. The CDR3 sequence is CSVEETSGRNEQFF. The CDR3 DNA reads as TGCAGCGTTGAAGAGACTAGCGGGAGGAATGAGCAGTTCTTC.

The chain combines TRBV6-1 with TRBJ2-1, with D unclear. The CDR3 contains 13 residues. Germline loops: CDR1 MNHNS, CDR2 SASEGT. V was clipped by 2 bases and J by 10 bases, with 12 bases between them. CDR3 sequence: CASSELLVGEQFF. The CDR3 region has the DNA TGTGCCAGCAGTGAACTCCTAGTTGGAGAGCAGTTCTTC.

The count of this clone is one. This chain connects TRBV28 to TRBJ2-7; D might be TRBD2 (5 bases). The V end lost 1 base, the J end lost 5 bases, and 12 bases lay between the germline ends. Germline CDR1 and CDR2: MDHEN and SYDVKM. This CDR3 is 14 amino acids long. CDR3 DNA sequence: TGTGCCAGCAGTTTATATCGGGAAATCGACGAGCAGTACTTC. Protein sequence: CASSLYREIDEQYF.

In DNA, the CDR3 is TGTGCCAGCAGTGAAGCGCTTAAGACTAGCGGAAGCTCCTACAATGAGCAGTTCTTC. Its translation: CASSEALKTSGSSYNEQFF. The V and J genes are TRBV2 and TRBJ2-1, with 9 bases that match TRBD2. V lost 0 bases and J lost 0; bases outside the gene matches: 9. This CDR3 comprises 19 residues. Germline V gene sequence: CDR1 SNHLY, CDR2 FYNNEI.

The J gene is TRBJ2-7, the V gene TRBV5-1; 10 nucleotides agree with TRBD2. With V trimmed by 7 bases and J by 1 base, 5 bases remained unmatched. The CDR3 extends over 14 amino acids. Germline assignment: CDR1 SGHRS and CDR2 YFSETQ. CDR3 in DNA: TGCGCCAGCGCGAGCGGGAGGGTATCCTACGAGCAGTACTTC. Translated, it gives CASASGRVSYEQYF.

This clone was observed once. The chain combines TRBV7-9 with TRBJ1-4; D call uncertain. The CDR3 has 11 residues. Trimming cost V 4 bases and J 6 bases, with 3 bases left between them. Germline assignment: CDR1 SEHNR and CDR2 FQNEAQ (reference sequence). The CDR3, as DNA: TGTGCCAGCAGCTCGTATGAAAAACTGTTTTTT. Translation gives CASSSYEKLFF.

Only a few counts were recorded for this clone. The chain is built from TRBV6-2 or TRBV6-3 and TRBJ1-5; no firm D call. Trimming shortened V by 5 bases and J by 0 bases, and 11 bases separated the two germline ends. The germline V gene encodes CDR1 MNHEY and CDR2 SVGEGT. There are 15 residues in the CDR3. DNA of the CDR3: TGTGCCAGCAGTGTGTACGGACTTAGCAATCAGCCCCAGCATTTT. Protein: CASSVYGLSNQPQHF.

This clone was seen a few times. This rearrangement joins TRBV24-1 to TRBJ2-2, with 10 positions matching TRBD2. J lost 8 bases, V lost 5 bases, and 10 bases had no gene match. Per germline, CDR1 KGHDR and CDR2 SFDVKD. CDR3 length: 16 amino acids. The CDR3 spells CATSGHPAGGAGELFF. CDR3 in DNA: TGTGCCACCAGTGGGCATCCAGCGGGGGGGGCGGGGGAGCTGTTTTTT.

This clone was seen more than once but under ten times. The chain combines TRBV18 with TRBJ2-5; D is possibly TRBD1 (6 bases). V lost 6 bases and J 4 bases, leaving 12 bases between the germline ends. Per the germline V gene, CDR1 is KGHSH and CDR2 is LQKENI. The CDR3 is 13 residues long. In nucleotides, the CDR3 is TGTGCCAGCTCGCCCACAGGGACAGAGACCCAGTACTTC. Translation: CASSPTGTETQYF.